The present entry profiles one T cell receptor (beta chain) with its context. The V gene end was trimmed by 1 base and the J gene end by 4 bases; junction bases not matched to a gene: 2. The CDR3 is 14 amino acids. The germline gives CDR1 MDHEN, CDR2 SYDVKM. Profiling relied on immunoSEQ multiplex PCR, and the TCRdb table lists in-frame clones only, not all of them. Here the sample spans 100,000 to 150,000 clones, roughly 72% being singletons. These data come from a study of blood T cell repertoires in COVID-19. Study as a whole: T cells, B-cell-depleted T cells, or PBMCs supplied cDNA or gDNA.

Material: peripheral blood. The V gene is TRBV28, the J gene TRBJ1-2; 8 bases are a match to TRBD1. The sequence derives from a man aged 80 or over with COVID-19, enrolled during active disease. The CDR3 DNA sequence: TGTGCCAGCAGTTTATCGGGACAGGTCTATGGCTACACCTTC. It translates to CASSLSGQVYGYTF.